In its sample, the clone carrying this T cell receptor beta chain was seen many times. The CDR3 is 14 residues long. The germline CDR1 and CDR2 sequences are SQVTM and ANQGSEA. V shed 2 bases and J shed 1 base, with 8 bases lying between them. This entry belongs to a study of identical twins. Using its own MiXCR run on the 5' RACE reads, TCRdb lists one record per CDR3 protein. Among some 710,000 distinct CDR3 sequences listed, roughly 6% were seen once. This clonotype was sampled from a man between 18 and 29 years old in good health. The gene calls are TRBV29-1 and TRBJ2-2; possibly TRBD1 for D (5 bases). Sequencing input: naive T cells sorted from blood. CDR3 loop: CSVEKGLNTGELFF. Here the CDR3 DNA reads TGCAGCGTTGAAAAGGGGTTGAACACCGGGGAGCTGTTTTTT.